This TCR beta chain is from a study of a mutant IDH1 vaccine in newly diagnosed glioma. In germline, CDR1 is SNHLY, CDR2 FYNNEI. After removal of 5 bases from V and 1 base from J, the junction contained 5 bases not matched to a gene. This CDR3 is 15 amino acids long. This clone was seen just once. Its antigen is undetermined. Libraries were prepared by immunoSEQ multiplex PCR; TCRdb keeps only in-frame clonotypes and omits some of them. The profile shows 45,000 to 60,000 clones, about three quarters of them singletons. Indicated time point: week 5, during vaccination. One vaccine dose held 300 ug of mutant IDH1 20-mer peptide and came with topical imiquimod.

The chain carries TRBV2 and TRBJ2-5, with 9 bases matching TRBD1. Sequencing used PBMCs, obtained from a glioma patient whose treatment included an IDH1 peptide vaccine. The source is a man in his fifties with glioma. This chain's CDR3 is CASSLGTGSQETQYF. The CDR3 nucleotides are TGTGCCAGCAGTTTAGGGACAGGGAGCCAAGAGACCCAGTACTTC. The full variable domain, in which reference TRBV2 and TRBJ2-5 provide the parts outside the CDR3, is EPEVTQTPSHQVTQMGQEVILRCVPISNHLYFYWYRQILGQKVEFLVSFYNNEISEKSEIFDDQFSVERPDGSNFTLKIRSTKLEDSAMYFCASSLGTGSQETQYFGPGTRLLVL.